These T cell receptor beta chains were read from a single sample in a study of a mutant IDH1 vaccine in newly diagnosed glioma. The data were produced by immunoSEQ multiplex PCR, yet TCRdb's version contains in-frame clones alone and is incomplete. Among some 57,000 clones listed, 80% to 90% were seen once. Their recognized antigens are unknown. Specimen: PBMCs, collected from a glioma patient whose treatment included an IDH1 peptide vaccine. These receptors were obtained from a woman under 30 with glioma. CDR3s include the opening cysteine and the closing phenylalanine or tryptophan. The order of the fields is V gene, J gene, D gene, clone size, CDR3 DNA, CDR3 protein. D genes are given only for firm matches. Size tells how often a clone was seen (once, few, many) or the class of an expanded clone, and some rows leave it out.

>TRBV30|TRBJ1-1|-|few
TGTGCCTGGAGTAATTCACACGGGGCTTTCTTT
CAWSNSHGAFF
>TRBV6-1|TRBJ2-7|-|-
TGTGCCAGCCTAAAAAGCCGAACGCGGACCGAGCAGTACTTC
CASLKSRTRTEQYF
>TRBV9|TRBJ2-5|TRBD2|-
TGTGCCAGCAGCGTACGGATGGAGACTAGCGGGTCCCCGAGTCAAGAGACCCAGTACTTC
CASSVRMETSGSPSQETQYF
>TRBV27|TRBJ2-7|TRBD1|-
TGTGCCAGCACCCCCGGGGGGACAGGGGTACGCGAGCAGTACTTC
CASTPGGTGVREQYF
>TRBV4-3|TRBJ2-5|-|once
TGCGCCAGCAGCCAGGGAACAGGGACCGGAGAGACCCAGTACTTC
CASSQGTGTGETQYF
>TRBV7-9|TRBJ2-7|-|-
TGTGCCAGCAGCTTAGGAAACGAGCAGTACTTC
CASSLGNEQYF
>TRBV11-2|TRBJ2-5|-|-
TGTGCCAGCAGCTTAGAAGGGGAGACCCAGTACTTC
CASSLEGETQYF
>TRBV5-1|TRBJ2-5|TRBD1|-
TGCGCCAGCAGCAGGGGACAGGCCCAAGAGACCCAGTACTTC
CASSRGQAQETQYF
>TRBV15|TRBJ1-5|-|-
TGTGCCACCAGCTTAGGGAGGGGGAATCAGCCCCAGCATTTT
CATSLGRGNQPQHF
>TRBV21-1|TRBJ2-3|-|-
TGTGCCAGCAGCAAATTGGAAGATACGCAGTATTTT
CASSKLEDTQYF
>TRBV7-2|TRBJ1-5|TRBD1|once
TGTGCCAGCAGCTTAGGGACAGGGAACCAGCCCCAGCATTTT
CASSLGTGNQPQHF
>TRBV6-5|TRBJ2-1|-|-
TGTGCCAGCAGTTTAAATGGGGGATCCAATGAGCAGTTCTTC
CASSLNGGSNEQFF
>TRBV6-5|TRBJ2-7|TRBD1|-
TGTGCCAGCAGTCGTACGACAGGGCTGTACGAGCAGTACTTC
CASSRTTGLYEQYF
>TRBV2|TRBJ1-5|-|-
TGTGCCAGCAGTGAACCAGGGGCAGGGAAGGGTCAGCCCCAGCATTTT
CASSEPGAGKGQPQHF
>TRBV9|TRBJ2-2|-|-
TGTGCCAGCAGCGTATTAACCGGGGAGCTGTTTTTT
CASSVLTGELFF
>TRBV27|TRBJ2-7|TRBD2|-
TGTGCCAGCAGTTTATCGAGACTAGCGTCCTACGAGCAGTACTTC
CASSLSRLASYEQYF
>TRBV11-3|TRBJ2-7|-|-
TGTGCCAGCAGCTCCCTGGCGGGGAACTCCTACGAGCAGTACTTC
CASSSLAGNSYEQYF
>TRBV19|TRBJ2-1|TRBD1|-
TGTGCCTCCAGTCACGGGACAGGGGGTCTCAATGAGCAGTTCTTC
CASSHGTGGLNEQFF
>TRBV11-2|TRBJ2-2|-|-
TGTGCCAGCAGCTTAGTTCCGGGCACCGGGGAGCTGTTTTTT
CASSLVPGTGELFF
>TRBV4-2|TRBJ2-1|-|-
TGTGCCAGCAGCCCTCCCGTACCGGGGGATGAGCAGTTCTTC
CASSPPVPGDEQFF